This T cell receptor (beta chain) came from a study of shared clonotypes between healthy human individuals (dated by TCRdb to 2020 to 2021). For the study in its entirety: The cohort included a few men and a couple of women between 18 and 49 years of age. For each donor, three plates each were used for CD4 naive and CD4 memory, two plates were used for CD8 naive, and one plate was used for CD8 memory. Blood TCR repertoires of a handful of healthy adults were deeply sequenced to estimate repertoire size and the extent of clonotype sharing between individuals. Libraries were prepared and TCR repertoires were sequenced by different laboratories using diverse techniques, in order to increase sequencing depth and limit assay-specific biases. Between about 0.85 and 8.9 billion PBMCs per donor were obtained by leukapheresis.

Donors were healthy HIV-negative adults with no recently reported acute infections or vaccinations. Every donor was a Caucasian adult living in Nashville, Tennessee, USA. CD8 memory samples were composed of magnetically selected CD45RO+ cells combined with CCR7-negative CD45RA+ effector memory (TemRA) cells. After blood collection by leukapheresis, PBMCs were isolated using Ficoll-Histopaque density gradient centrifugation and then cryopreserved in the vapor phase of liquid nitrogen. Analytical flow cytometry was used to check the purity and quantity of every magnetically sorted T cell population. Each sorted fraction had its genomic DNA isolated and then quantified by UV absorbance on a Nanodrop 2000c. Using the deep immunoSEQ assay, TCR CDR3 regions were amplified from genomic DNA by multiplex PCR. Genomic DNA extracted from each cell subset was distributed evenly over all wells of several immunoSEQ 96-well plates, and each plate served as one replicate. Each replicate PCR for sorted subsets received about 220 ng genomic DNA, equal to about 29,000 T cell genomes. Purified libraries were measured with a Qubit 3.0 fluorometer, size-checked on a Bioanalyzer 2100, and measured again with the KAPA Library Quantification kit. Every immunoSEQ 96-well plate was sequenced on a separate single-read 150-cycle Illumina NextSeq 550 flow cell. As for the original processing: Because the immunoSEQ output held only junctional sequences and lacked quality scores, the filtering could not match the filtering applied to full-length reads. To assign V/J genes and CDR3, sequences were annotated using PyIR, a Python wrapper for IgBLAST v1.9, with IMGT germline references. Reads with weak V/J assignments (E-value above 1e-6), missing CDR3, stop codons, out-of-frame junctions, or ambiguous translated residues were removed. A V3J clonotype was defined by an identical inferred V gene, J gene, and CDR3 amino acid sequence. Percentage overlap between repertoires was calculated by dividing the number of shared unique clonotypes by the size of the smaller repertoire. RTK rarefaction, the Chao1 estimator, and Recon v2.1 estimates of unobserved clonotypes were used to assess repertoire richness. OLGA was used to compute generation probabilities for all TCRbeta clonotypes that the gDNA method yielded from a few donors. TCRdb retrieved this table from immuneACCESS and kept in-frame rearrangements only. Not all clones are present; in checked studies, unresolved V genes account for under half, and no reason is known for the remainder. For V, J and clone size, that table is used; D and trimming come from the DNA. Counted in this sample were about 320,000 clones; roughly 84% of them appeared once. The ten largest clones represent 15% to 20% of the sample.

Of note for this clone: Its antigen target is currently unknown. No much larger clone exists at a distance of one base, and base qualities are not known. The sample has other DNA sequences that encode this CDR3 too.

The study at large found these results: Compared with non-shared clonotypes, clonotypes shared by all four sorted-subset donors had higher generation probabilities. Across several donors, roughly 5.4% of naive CD4, roughly 3.5% of naive CD8, under 2.5% of memory CD4, and about 0.4% of memory CD8 clonotypes were shared. Pairwise subsampling indicated that sequencing depth was expected to affect the degree of clonotype sharing among donors. Naive subsets generally had larger estimated clonotype richness than memory subsets. Only blood was sampled, and tissue TCR repertoires likely differ from those in blood. Even with the large sequencing depth, rarefaction of the sorted-subset datasets indicated that sequencing was incomplete. Because the study included a small number of donors, the genetic and exposure-history diversity represented was limited.

The CDR3 sequence holds 13 residues, the cysteine and phenylalanine included. The kept DNA is CDR3 alone, 39 bases in frame from the first base. The trim is 2 bases for V and 4 bases for J, with a gap of 9 bases between the germline ends. The germline V gene supplies CDR1 SGHRS and CDR2 YFSETQ. The source is a man aged 18 to 30 in good health. In this chain, TRBV5-1 is recombined with TRBJ1-1, with the identity of the D gene unclear. Sequencing was done on a sample of memory CD8+ T cells sorted from blood. The cell subset or site label, read with the paper, signifies: CD45RO+ cells pooled with CCR7-negative TemRA cells. The DNA sequence reads TGCGCCAGCAGCTTAGCCTGGGGCACTGAAGCTTTCTTT. This translates into CASSLAWGTEAFF.